These 29 T cell receptor beta chains were sequenced from one sample in a study of T-cell reconstitution after alpha-beta-depleted transplantation in children. The TCRbeta library was prepared with unique molecular identifiers. TCRdb itself ran the PCR reads through MiXCR, one entry per CDR3 protein. The repertoire holds hundreds of thousands of distinct CDR3 sequences, 13% seen once, with approximately 2% in the top ten. The specimen was PBMCs, mostly from graft donor cells, collected 360 days after TCRalphabeta/CD19-depleted stem cell transplant. The origin of the receptors is a male patient under 18 who had a stem cell transplant for acute myeloid leukemia, so the T cells may come from the graft donor.

The rearrangement joins TRBV6-1 to TRBJ2-7; 11 nucleotides align to TRBD2. The CDR3 runs 15 residues. Germline CDR1 reads MNHNS; CDR2 reads SASEGT. V shed 5 bases, J shed 4 bases, and the junction held 7 bases outside the gene matches. The CDR3 DNA reads as TGTGCCAGCAGTCATAGCGGGAGGGAAGTGTACGAGCAGTACTTC. Translation: CASSHSGREVYEQYF.

This chain uses TRBV29-1 with TRBJ2-7; 7 bases line up with TRBD1. This CDR3 has 14 amino acids. Germline CDR1 and CDR2: SQVTM and ANQGSEA. V lost 0 bases, J lost 2 bases, and 4 bases stayed unmatched. CDR3 protein: CSVEDPGTAYEQYF. CDR3 sequence (DNA): TGCAGCGTTGAAGATCCCGGGACAGCCTACGAGCAGTACTTC.

This clonotype has a handful of counts. The rearrangement joins TRBV20-1 to TRBJ1-6, with D possibly being TRBD1 (5 bases). V was clipped by 0 bases and J by 5 bases, with 17 bases between them. The CDR3 is 17 amino acids. Germline assignment: CDR1 DFQATT and CDR2 SNEGSKA (reference sequence). CDR3 residues: CSARDIRRGPNNSPLHF. CDR3 in DNA: TGCAGTGCTAGAGATATAAGGCGGGGACCTAATAATTCACCCCTCCACTTT.

This clonotype was picked up many times. This rearrangement joins TRBV28 to TRBJ2-7; TRBD2 matches 7 bases. V dropped 1 base and J dropped 0; count of bases not matched to a gene: 3. This CDR3 region has 15 residues. Germline CDR1 is MDHEN and CDR2 is SYDVKM. CDR3 region: CASSLSVAGSYEQYF. The CDR3 DNA is TGTGCCAGCAGTTTATCCGTAGCGGGCTCCTACGAGCAGTACTTC.

This clonotype has ten or more counts. This chain connects TRBV27 to TRBJ1-1; D is undetermined. Germline CDR1 reads MNHEY; CDR2 reads SMNVEV (reference sequence). V was cut by 6 bases and J by 0 bases, with 8 bases left in between. There are 13 residues in the CDR3. CDR3 amino acids: CASSPTVNTEAFF. The CDR3 bases are TGTGCCAGCAGCCCCACAGTGAACACTGAAGCTTTCTTT.

This clonotype showed up many times. The rearrangement uses TRBV7-9 and TRBJ2-1, with D possibly being TRBD2 (6 bases). The CDR3 is made up of 14 amino acids. Germline-derived CDR1 and CDR2 are SEHNR and FQNEAQ (reference sequence). Trimming shortened V by 3 bases and J by 0 bases, and 6 bases separated the two germline ends. CDR3 protein: CASSLEGSYNEQFF. DNA for the CDR3: TGTGCCAGCAGCTTGGAGGGCTCCTACAATGAGCAGTTCTTC.

This clonotype was observed a few times. This sequence joins TRBV4-3 and TRBJ2-2, with unresolved D. Germline V CDR1 and CDR2: LGHNA, YSLEER. The CDR3 is 15 residues long. Trimming left V 4 bases short and J 2 bases short, with 11 bases between. DNA of the CDR3: TGCGCCAGCAGCCCTCATGCGACAAACACCGGGGAGCTGTTTTTT. Encoded protein: CASSPHATNTGELFF.

In its sample, this clonotype was seen many times. The V and J genes are TRBV5-1 and TRBJ2-7, with a tentative D call TRBD2 (5 bases). This CDR3 is 14 amino acids long. In germline, CDR1 is SGHRS, CDR2 YFSETQ. V was trimmed by 2 bases and J by 1 base, leaving 10 bases between them. The CDR3 is CASSFSGISYEQYF. Written as DNA, the CDR3 is TGCGCCAGCAGCTTCTCGGGGATATCCTACGAGCAGTACTTC.

This clonotype was seen repeatedly, ten times or more. This rearrangement joins TRBV20-1 to TRBJ2-1, with D perhaps matching TRBD2 (6 bases). V lost 1 base to trimming and J lost 6 bases, with 10 bases between them. Germline V gene lookup returns CDR1 DFQATT and CDR2 SNEGSKA (reference sequence). The CDR3 is 13 residues long. This CDR3 is CSARAGVPNEQFF. The DNA of the CDR3 is TGCAGTGCTAGAGCGGGAGTCCCCAATGAGCAGTTCTTC.

This clonotype was observed a few times. It may be a read error: a sequence one base away is much more abundant. The chain uses TRBV4-3 and TRBJ2-1; no reliable D call. The germline gives CDR1 LGHNA, CDR2 YSLEER. The CDR3 contains 18 residues. The V end lost 1 base, the J end lost 9 bases, and 25 bases lay between the germline ends. The CDR3 spells CASSQGAYRAGPSSEQFF. The CDR3, as DNA: TGCGCCAGCAGCCAAGGGGCGTATCGTGCAGGACCTTCAAGTGAGCAGTTCTTC.

This clonotype was detected a few times. The V gene is TRBV20-1, the J gene TRBJ2-2, with 10 nucleotides matching TRBD2. This CDR3 contains 14 residues. Germline CDR1 is DFQATT and CDR2 is SNEGSKA (reference sequence). Trimming cost V 7 bases and J 1 base; bases outside gene matches: 3. The CDR3: CSVTSGMNTGELFF. The CDR3 DNA is TGCAGTGTAACTAGCGGGATGAACACCGGGGAGCTGTTTTTT.

This clonotype was counted at least ten times. The rearrangement joins TRBV4-3 to TRBJ1-1, with D perhaps matching TRBD1 (5 bases). CDR3 size: 16 residues. Per germline, CDR1 LGHNA and CDR2 YSLEER. Deletions cut 1 base from V and 0 bases from J, with 12 bases between. This CDR3 is CASSQVLGAMNTEAFF. DNA of the CDR3: TGCGCCAGCAGCCAAGTCCTTGGGGCTATGAACACTGAAGCTTTCTTT.

The table lists this clonotype with many counts. The chain couples TRBV12-3 or TRBV12-4 to TRBJ2-7; the D gene is possibly TRBD1 (6 bases). The CDR3 runs to 14 residues. V lost 4 bases and J 3 bases, leaving 13 bases between the germline ends. CDR3 protein: CASSSQGLNYEQYF. The CDR3 bases are TGTGCCAGCAGTTCCCAGGGGTTAAACTACGAGCAGTACTTC.

The chain carries TRBV29-1 and TRBJ2-7, with D possibly TRBD2 on 5 matching bases. V was trimmed by 7 bases and J by 6 bases, leaving 19 bases between them. CDR3 size: 13 residues. The germline V gene encodes CDR1 SQVTM and CDR2 ANQGSEA. Written as DNA, the CDR3 is TGCAGCGCCCTGGCGGGCCAGGCCTCCGAGCAGTACTTC. This codes for CSALAGQASEQYF.

This clonotype appeared a few times. The chain uses TRBV6-6 and TRBJ2-3; D remains unclear. The germline CDR1 and CDR2 sequences are MNHNY and SVGAGI (reference sequence). V shed 1 base and J shed 5 bases, with 7 bases lying between them. The CDR3 loop spans 13 amino acids. In DNA form, the CDR3 reads TGTGCCAGCAGTTACTGGCGTGGAGATACGCAGTATTTT. This encodes CASSYWRGDTQYF.

This clonotype was counted many times. The chain couples TRBV7-3 to TRBJ2-2; the D gene is possibly TRBD1 (5 bases). The V end was cut by 5 bases, the J end by 5 bases, with 12 bases between. CDR1 is SGHTA, CDR2 FQGTGA, per germline. This CDR3 has 14 amino acids. The CDR3 nucleotides read TGTGCCAGCAGCCCAGGACACGTTACCGGGGAGCTGTTTTTT. Translating gives CASSPGHVTGELFF.

With regard to this clonotype: It is unclear where the CDR3 begins or ends on the DNA, so no DNA is shown, and the CDR3 is as TCRdb lists it. V is TRBV7-6 and J is TRBJ2-1; the table's D call TRBD2 went unverified against the DNA. The germline V gene has CDR1 SGHVS and CDR2 FNYEAQ. From its first to its last residue, the CDR3 has 14 amino acids. The chain's CDR3 is CASSRGVASGSEFF.

This clonotype was counted only a few times. The chain is built from TRBV4-3 and TRBJ2-2; D tentatively fits TRBD1 or TRBD2 (5 bases each). The CDR3 covers 13 residues. Between the trimmed V and J ends, which lost 4 bases and 13 bases, there was a span of 16 bases. Germline CDR1 and CDR2: LGHNA and YSLEER. The CDR3 coding sequence is TGCGCCAGCAGCCCCGGGACGGCCTCCGGGCTGTTTTTT. It codes for CASSPGTASGLFF.

This clonotype was picked up a small number of times. The chain links TRBV27 to TRBJ2-7; 15 bases map to TRBD2. The CDR3 totals 21 residues. Germline loops: CDR1 MNHEY, CDR2 SMNVEV (reference sequence). The J segment lost 2 bases and the V segment lost 4 bases, leaving 18 bases of the junction unmatched. CDR3 coding DNA: TGTGCCAGCAGTTCAGGACTAGCGGGAGGGCCAATGTCCGCCCTCACCTACGAGCAGTACTTC. Encoded protein: CASSSGLAGGPMSALTYEQYF.

In this sample, this clonotype turned up many times. The chain has TRBV20-1 and TRBJ2-3; 8 nucleotides line up with TRBD2. The CDR3 runs to 17 residues. CDR1 is DFQATT and CDR2 is SNEGSKA in the germline V gene (reference sequence). Trimming cost V 2 bases and J 2 bases; bases outside gene matches: 12. Written as DNA, the CDR3 is TGCAGTGCTAGATTCCATAGCGGGACTCCATCCACAGATACGCAGTATTTT. It is translated as CSARFHSGTPSTDTQYF.

This clonotype was seen ten or more times. This chain uses TRBV2 with TRBJ2-3, with 7 bases fitting TRBD1. Germline V gene lookup returns CDR1 SNHLY and CDR2 FYNNEI. This CDR3 spans 14 amino acids. With 8 bases clipped from V and 6 bases from J, the junction kept 11 bases outside the gene matches. The CDR3 DNA sequence: TGTGCCAGCTCGGGACAGCAAGGCAGGGATACGCAGTATTTT. Encoded protein: CASSGQQGRDTQYF.

There are many counts of this clonotype. The CDR3 sequence is CSVTSGRQNTGELFF. The CDR3 nucleotides read TGCAGCGTTACTAGCGGGAGACAGAACACCGGGGAGCTGTTTTTT. The V call is TRBV29-1, the J call TRBJ2-2; TRBD2 matches 11 bases. Per the germline V gene, CDR1 is SQVTM and CDR2 is ANQGSEA. CDR3 length: 15 residues. The V gene end was trimmed by 5 bases and the J gene end by 1 base; junction bases not matched to a gene: 3.

This clonotype occurred a few times. The V and J genes are TRBV20-1 and TRBJ2-7; 10 positions agree with TRBD1. V was pared by 1 base and J by 2 bases, with 5 bases of the junction left unmatched. The V gene's germline CDR1 is DFQATT and CDR2 SNEGSKA (reference sequence). The CDR3 has 15 amino acids. CDR3 nucleotide sequence: TGCAGTGCTAGAGCCTGGGACAGGGGCCCCTACGAGCAGTACTTC. Amino acids: CSARAWDRGPYEQYF.

This clonotype was seen ten or more times. The V gene is TRBV12-3 or TRBV12-4, the J gene TRBJ2-7; D possibly uses TRBD1 or TRBD2 (5 bases each). The CDR3 has 15 amino acids. The V gene lost 4 bases and the J gene lost 1 base, with 14 bases spanning the gap. CDR3: CASSSRPGLSYEQYF. The CDR3 nucleotides read TGTGCCAGCAGTTCACGACCGGGGCTTTCCTACGAGCAGTACTTC.

The chain links TRBV12-3 or TRBV12-4 to TRBJ2-7; TRBD2 aligns across 8 bases. There are 15 residues in the CDR3. V was pared by 7 bases and J by 2 bases, with 10 bases of the junction left unmatched. The CDR3, as DNA: TGTGCCAGCACCCTTAGGGCGGGAGGACCCTACGAGCAGTACTTC. Translation gives CASTLRAGGPYEQYF.

In this sample, this clonotype turned up a few times. The junction shows a germline mismatch at one end, possibly a read error. The V and J genes are TRBV3-1 and TRBJ2-5; D call uncertain. In germline, CDR1 is LGHDT, CDR2 YNNKEL (reference sequence). The CDR3 extends over 12 amino acids. As DNA, the CDR3 is TGTGCCAGCAGCCAAGATCAAGGGACCCAGTACTTC. This sequence encodes CASSQDQGTQYF.

Only a few counts were recorded for this clonotype. V and J are TRBV6-5 and TRBJ2-1; 10 positions agree with TRBD2. CDR1 is MNHEY, CDR2 SVGAGI, per germline. The ends lost 6 bases at V and 4 bases at J; junction bases unmatched: 9. CDR3 length equals 16 residues. CDR3 residues: CASSLTGTSEYNEQFF. In DNA form, the CDR3 reads TGTGCCAGCAGCCTTACCGGGACTAGCGAATACAATGAGCAGTTCTTC.

This clonotype was seen only a few times. The rearrangement links TRBV20-1 to TRBJ2-7, with D hard to call. V was clipped by 1 base and J by 0 bases, with 10 bases between them. This CDR3 comprises 14 residues. The germline V gene has CDR1 DFQATT and CDR2 SNEGSKA (reference sequence). CDR3 sequence: CSARGLKSSYEQYF. The CDR3 DNA is TGCAGTGCTAGAGGGCTCAAGAGCTCCTACGAGCAGTACTTC.

This clonotype was detected a few times. The chain uses TRBV4-3 and TRBJ2-3; 10 nucleotides align to TRBD2. The CDR3 extends over 15 amino acids. From germline, CDR1 is LGHNA and CDR2 YSLEER. V gave up 3 bases and J gave up 3 bases; unmatched junction bases: 3. In nucleotides, the CDR3 is TGCGCCAGCAGCCACTTGACTAGCGGGACAGATACGCAGTATTTT. It translates to CASSHLTSGTDTQYF.